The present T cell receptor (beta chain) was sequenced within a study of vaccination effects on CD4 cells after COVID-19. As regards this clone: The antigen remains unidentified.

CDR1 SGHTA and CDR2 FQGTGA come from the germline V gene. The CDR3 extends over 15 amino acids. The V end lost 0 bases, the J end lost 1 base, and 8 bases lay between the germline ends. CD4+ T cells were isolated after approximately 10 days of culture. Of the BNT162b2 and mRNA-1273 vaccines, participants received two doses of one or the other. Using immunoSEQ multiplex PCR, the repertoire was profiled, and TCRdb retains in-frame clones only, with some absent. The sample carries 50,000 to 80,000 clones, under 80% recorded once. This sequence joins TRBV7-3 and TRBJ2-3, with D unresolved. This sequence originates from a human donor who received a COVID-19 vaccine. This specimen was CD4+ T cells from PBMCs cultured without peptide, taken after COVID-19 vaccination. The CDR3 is CASSLTGPGTDTQYF. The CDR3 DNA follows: TGTGCCAGCAGCTTAACGGGCCCGGGCACAGATACGCAGTATTTT.